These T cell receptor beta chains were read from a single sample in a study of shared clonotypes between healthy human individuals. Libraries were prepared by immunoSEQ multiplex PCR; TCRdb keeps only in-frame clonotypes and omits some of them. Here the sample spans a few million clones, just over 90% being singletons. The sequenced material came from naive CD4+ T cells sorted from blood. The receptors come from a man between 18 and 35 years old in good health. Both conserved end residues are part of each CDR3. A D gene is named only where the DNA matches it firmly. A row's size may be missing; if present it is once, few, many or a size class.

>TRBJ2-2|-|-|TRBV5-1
CASSGGQGGELFF
TGCGCCAGCAGCGGGGGACAAGGCGGGGAGCTGTTTTTT
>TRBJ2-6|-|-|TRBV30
CAWTNGFTGANVLTF
TGTGCCTGGACCAACGGGTTTACCGGGGCCAACGTCCTGACTTTC
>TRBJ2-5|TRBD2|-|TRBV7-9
CASSMTSGGAETQYF
TGTGCCAGCAGCATGACTAGCGGGGGGGCGGAGACCCAGTACTTC
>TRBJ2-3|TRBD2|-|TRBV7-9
CASSLLGGEPDTQYF
TGTGCCAGCAGCTTGCTCGGGGGGGAGCCAGATACGCAGTATTTT
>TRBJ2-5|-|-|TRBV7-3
CASSFRRDQETQYF
TGTGCCAGCAGCTTTAGGCGCGACCAAGAGACCCAGTACTTC
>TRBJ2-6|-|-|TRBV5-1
CASSLDMEVSGANVLTF
TGCGCCAGCAGCTTGGATATGGAGGTCTCTGGGGCCAACGTCCTGACTTTC
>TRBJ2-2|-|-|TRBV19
CATREVNTGELFF
TGTGCCACGAGGGAAGTAAACACCGGGGAGCTGTTTTTT
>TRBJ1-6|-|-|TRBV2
CASSGGLSSYNSPLHF
TGTGCCAGCAGTGGAGGGCTGAGCTCCTATAATTCACCCCTCCACTTT
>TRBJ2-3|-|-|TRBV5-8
CASSLGRGDTQYF
TGTGCCAGCAGCTTGGGTAGGGGAGATACGCAGTATTTT
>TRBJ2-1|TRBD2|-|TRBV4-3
CASSQEWTSGNEQFF
TGCGCCAGCAGCCAAGAGTGGACTAGCGGCAATGAGCAGTTCTTC
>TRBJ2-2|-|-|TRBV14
CASSLGRPNTGELFF
TGTGCCAGCAGTCTTGGACGGCCCAACACCGGGGAGCTGTTTTTT
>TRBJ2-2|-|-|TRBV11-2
CASSPLIGNTGELFF
TGTGCCAGCAGCCCACTTATTGGGAACACCGGGGAGCTGTTTTTT
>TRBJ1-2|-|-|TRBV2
CASSKDSSLYGYTF
TGTGCCAGCAGTAAAGACTCTAGTCTCTATGGCTACACCTTC
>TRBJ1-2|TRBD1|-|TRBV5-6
CASSPQTLTGRYYGYTF
TGTGCCAGCAGCCCACAAACACTGACAGGGAGGTACTATGGCTACACCTTC
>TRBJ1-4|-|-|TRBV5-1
CASSLSPATNEKLFF
TGCGCCAGCAGCTTATCGCCAGCAACTAATGAAAAACTGTTTTTT
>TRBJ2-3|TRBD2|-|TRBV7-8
CASSLPPEREGWDTQYF
TGTGCCAGCAGCTTACCACCCGAGCGGGAGGGCTGGGATACGCAGTATTTT
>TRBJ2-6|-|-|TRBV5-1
CASSDVDSGANVLTF
TGCGCCAGCAGCGATGTCGACTCTGGGGCCAACGTCCTGACTTTC
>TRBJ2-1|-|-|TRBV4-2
CASSQDTKTTYNEQFF
TGTGCCAGCAGCCAAGATACGAAGACGACCTACAATGAGCAGTTCTTC
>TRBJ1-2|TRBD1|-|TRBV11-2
CASSLQGLDYGYTF
TGTGCCAGCAGTTTACAGGGGTTGGACTATGGCTACACCTTC
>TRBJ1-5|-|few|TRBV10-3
CAISDGGFNQPQHF
TGTGCCATCAGTGATGGGGGGTTCAATCAGCCCCAGCATTTT
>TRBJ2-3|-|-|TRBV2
CAIGTWSTDTQYF
TGTGCCATTGGGACTTGGAGCACAGATACGCAGTATTTT
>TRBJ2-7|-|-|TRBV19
CASSVSTPGGPYEQYF
TGTGCCAGTAGTGTTTCCACCCCGGGGGGCCCTTACGAGCAGTACTTC
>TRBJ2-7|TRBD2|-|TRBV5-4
CASSLFTSGRWGEQYF
TGTGCCAGCAGCTTGTTCACTAGCGGGAGGTGGGGCGAGCAGTACTTC